Below, 11 T cell receptor beta chains from the same sample are listed, as sequenced in a study of Ad26.COV2.S vaccination and SARS-CoV-2 variants (dated by TCRdb to about 2021). The time point label corresponds to: individuals recovered from natural SARS-CoV-2 infection. The library was generated by the immunoSEQ multiplex PCR assay. TCRdb obtained this table from immuneACCESS and retained in-frame rearrangements with V and J assigned. These tables miss some clones; where compared with another copy, unresolved V genes account for less than half of the shortfall, and the remainder is unexplained. The sample has approximately 90,000 clones on record, approximately 82% of them singletons. About 17% of the sample belongs to the ten largest clones. The sample here was peripheral blood, taken after recovery from COVID-19. The receptors were sampled from a human donor who had recovered from COVID-19.

CDR3 sequence (DNA): TGTGCCAGCAGCTTACGGGGGATGAACACTGAAGCTTTCTTT. It translates to CASSLRGMNTEAFF. The chain is built from TRBV7-9 and TRBJ1-1; D possibly corresponds to TRBD1 (5 bases). This CDR3 has 14 amino acids. Trimming took 2 bases from V and 0 from J, leaving 7 bases between them. Germline-derived CDR1 and CDR2 are SEHNR and FQNEAQ (reference sequence).

The V and J genes are TRBV11-3 and TRBJ2-1; 12 bases are shared with TRBD2. The CDR3 covers 15 residues. The junction had 9 bases not matched to a gene; V was cut back by 4 bases and J by 11 bases. Germline CDR1 SGHNT, CDR2 YENEEA. CDR3 nucleotides: TGTGCCAGCAGCTCCCGGACTAGCGGGGCCCCCCAGCAGTTCTTC. It codes for CASSSRTSGAPQQFF.

This clone came up a few times. V gene TRBV15 combines with J gene TRBJ1-5; D not resolved. The CDR3 contains 13 residues. Germline CDR1 and CDR2: LNHNV and YYDKDF (reference sequence). V lost 1 base and J 4 bases, leaving 5 bases between the germline ends. CDR3 sequence reads: CATSRGGNQPQHF. The CDR3 DNA is TGTGCCACCAGCAGAGGGGGAAATCAGCCCCAGCATTTT.

For the CDR3, the DNA is TGTGCCAGCAGCCCTGGGACAGGGAGCTACAATGAGCAGTTCTTC. Its protein product is CASSPGTGSYNEQFF. The rearrangement links TRBV5-6 to TRBJ2-1; the match to TRBD1 covers 9 bases. The CDR3 loop spans 15 amino acids. Germline V gene lookup returns CDR1 SGHDT and CDR2 YYEEEE. The V and J ends lost 4 bases and 3 bases, in that order; junction bases with no gene match: 5.

CDR3 in amino acids: CASSPKTQVLSNQPQHF. DNA for the CDR3: TGTGCCAGCAGTCCAAAAACCCAAGTTCTTAGCAATCAGCCCCAGCATTTT. This chain links TRBV6-6 with TRBJ1-5; D gene ambiguous. V lost 5 bases and J lost 0, with 17 bases in between. The CDR3 runs to 17 residues. Germline V gene lookup returns CDR1 MNHNY and CDR2 SVGAGI (reference sequence).

J is TRBJ2-5 and V is TRBV27; TRBD2 matches 9 bases. This CDR3 comprises 14 residues. J gave up 4 bases and V 5 bases, and 5 bases lay outside the gene matches. The germline V gene has CDR1 MNHEY and CDR2 SMNVEV (reference sequence). The CDR3, as DNA: TGTGCCAGCAGTCTTAGCGGGAGCGGAGAGACCCAGTACTTC. This sequence encodes CASSLSGSGETQYF.

The V call is TRBV15, the J call TRBJ2-7; 7 nucleotides match TRBD2. Unmatched junction bases numbered 5, after V lost 3 bases and J lost 0 bases. The germline V gene has CDR1 LNHNV and CDR2 YYDKDF (reference sequence). The CDR3 extends over 15 amino acids. The CDR3 DNA reads as TGTGCCACCAGCAGCCCCGGGAGGACCTCCTACGAGCAGTACTTC. This sequence encodes CATSSPGRTSYEQYF. Filled out from reference TRBV15 and TRBJ2-7, the complete variable domain reads DAMVIQNPRYQVTQFGKPVTLSCSQTLNHNVMYWYQQKSSQAPKLLFHYYDKDFNNEADTPDNFQSRRPNTSFCFLDIRSPGLGDTAMYLCATSSPGRTSYEQYFGPGTRLTVT.

Written as DNA, the CDR3 is TGCAGCGTTGTAGGGAACCAAGAGACCCAGTACTTC. Residues: CSVVGNQETQYF. The rearrangement uses TRBV29-1 and TRBJ2-5; D is ambiguous. This CDR3 is 12 amino acids long. Germline CDR1 is SQVTM and CDR2 is ANQGSEA. Trimming removed 4 bases at V and 0 bases at J, with 6 bases between.

The chain carries TRBV18 and TRBJ2-1, with 9 bases matching TRBD2. CDR1 is KGHSH and CDR2 is LQKENI in the germline V gene. Trimming at V came to 8 bases and at J to 4 bases, leaving 6 bases not matched to a gene. CDR3 length: 14 amino acids. As DNA, the CDR3 is TGTGCCAGCCTCCTAGCGGGACCTTACAATGAGCAGTTCTTC. As protein: CASLLAGPYNEQFF.

The chain has TRBV3-1 (or the pseudogene TRBV3-2) and TRBJ2-3; TRBD1 might be the D (6 bases). The V gene's germline CDR1 is LGHDT and CDR2 YNNKEL (reference sequence). V lost 2 bases to trimming and J lost 0 bases, with 12 bases between them. The CDR3 loop spans 16 amino acids. Here the CDR3 reads CASSQKGDTSTDTQYF. The DNA of the CDR3 is TGTGCCAGCAGCCAAAAAGGGGACACCAGCACAGATACGCAGTATTTT.

The chain joins TRBV5-6 to TRBJ2-7; the match to TRBD2 covers 7 bases. The germline V gene encodes CDR1 SGHDT and CDR2 YYEEEE. The J segment lost 3 bases and the V segment lost 3 bases, leaving 9 bases of the junction unmatched. The CDR3 has 15 amino acids. The CDR3 region is CASSSTGGYGYEQYF. The CDR3 DNA is TGTGCCAGCAGCTCAACCGGGGGGTATGGCTACGAGCAGTACTTC.